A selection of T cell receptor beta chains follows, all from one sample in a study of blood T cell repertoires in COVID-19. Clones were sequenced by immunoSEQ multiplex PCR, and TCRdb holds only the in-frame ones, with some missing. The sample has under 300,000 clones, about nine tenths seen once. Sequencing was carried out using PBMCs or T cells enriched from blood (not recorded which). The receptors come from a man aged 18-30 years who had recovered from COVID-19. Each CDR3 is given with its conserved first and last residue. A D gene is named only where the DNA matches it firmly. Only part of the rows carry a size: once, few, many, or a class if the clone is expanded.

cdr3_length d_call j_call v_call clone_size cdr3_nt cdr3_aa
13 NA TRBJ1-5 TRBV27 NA TGTGCCAGCAGTCGGTTAGGGGATCAGCCCCAGCATTTT CASSRLGDQPQHF
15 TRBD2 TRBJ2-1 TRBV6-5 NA TGTGCCAGCACGAGAGCCCCTAGCGGTTACAATGAGCAGTTCTTC CASTRAPSGYNEQFF
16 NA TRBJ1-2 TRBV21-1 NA TGTGCCAGCAGCAAGAGGCAGTTTCCCTTTCCTTGTGGCTACACCTTC CASSKRQFPFPCGYTF
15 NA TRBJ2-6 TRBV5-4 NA TGTGCCAGCACCCAGGACACCTCTGGGGCCAACGTCCTGACTTTC CASTQDTSGANVLTF
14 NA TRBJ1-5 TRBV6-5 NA TGTGCCAGCAGTTACTCGTCCGTAACCAGGCCCCAGCATTTT CASSYSSVTRPQHF
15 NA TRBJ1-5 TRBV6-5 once TGTGCCAGCAGTTACTCCCTCACAGGCAATCAGCCCCAGCATTTT CASSYSLTGNQPQHF
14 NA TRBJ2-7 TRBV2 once TGTGCCAGCAGTGAACAGGCAGGGGTGGGCGAGCAGTACTTC CASSEQAGVGEQYF
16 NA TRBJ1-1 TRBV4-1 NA TGCGCCAGCAGCCACGCGATACCGGGCACGGGGACTGAAGCTTTCTTT CASSHAIPGTGTEAFF
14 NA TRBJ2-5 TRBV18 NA TGTGCCAGCTCACCACCGATGGGGGGAGAGACCCAGTACTTC CASSPPMGGETQYF
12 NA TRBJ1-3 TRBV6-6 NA TGTGCCGGGGGGGACGGGGGAAACACCATATATTTT CAGGDGGNTIYF